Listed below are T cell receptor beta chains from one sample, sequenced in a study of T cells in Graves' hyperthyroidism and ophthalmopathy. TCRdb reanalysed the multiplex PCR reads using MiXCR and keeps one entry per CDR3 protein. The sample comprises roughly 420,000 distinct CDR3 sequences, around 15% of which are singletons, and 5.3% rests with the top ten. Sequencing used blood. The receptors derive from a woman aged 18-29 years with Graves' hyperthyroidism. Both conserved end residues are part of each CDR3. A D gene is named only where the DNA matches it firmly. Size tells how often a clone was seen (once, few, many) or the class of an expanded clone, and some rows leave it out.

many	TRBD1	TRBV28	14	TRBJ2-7	TGTGCCAGCAGTCTCTACAGGGGGCCGGACGAGCAGTACTTC	CASSLYRGPDEQYF
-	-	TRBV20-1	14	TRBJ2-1	TGCAGTGCTAAAAGCGGAACCCCCTACAATGAGCAGTTCTTC	CSAKSGTPYNEQFF
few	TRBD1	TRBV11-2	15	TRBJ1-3	TGTGCCAGCAGCCTAAGGACAGGGGGAGGAAACACCATATATTTT	CASSLRTGGGNTIYF
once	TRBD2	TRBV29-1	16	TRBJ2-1	TGCAGCGTTGGGGCAAGACTAGCGGGAGCGTTAAATGAGCAGTTCTTC	CSVGARLAGALNEQFF
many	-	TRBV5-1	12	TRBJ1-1	TGCGCCAGCAGCGCAGGAGGACTTGAAGCTTTCTTT	CASSAGGLEAFF
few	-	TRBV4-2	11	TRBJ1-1	TGTGCCAGCAGCCATATGAACGAAGCTTTCTTT	CASSHMNEAFF
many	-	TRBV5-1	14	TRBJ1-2	TGCGCCAGCAGCCCATCCCCGGACAAACTTGGCTACACCTTC	CASSPSPDKLGYTF
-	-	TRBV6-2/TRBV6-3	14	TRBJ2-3	TGTGCCAGCAGTACCACTAGTCTGACAGATACGCAGTATTTT	CASSTTSLTDTQYF
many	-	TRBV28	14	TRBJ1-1	TGTGCCGCAGTAAGACACGCAGAGAACACTGAAGCTTTCTTT	CAAVRHAENTEAFF
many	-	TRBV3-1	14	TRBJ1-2	TGTGCCAGCAGCCAAGACGCGACTAACTATGGCTACACCTTC	CASSQDATNYGYTF
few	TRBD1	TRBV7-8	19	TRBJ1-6	TGTGCCAGCAGCATCTGTACCCTAACAGGGGACGGTTGTAATTCACCCCTCCACTTT	CASSICTLTGDGCNSPLHF
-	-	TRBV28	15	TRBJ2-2	TGTGCCAGCACCCCGACCGACGTGAACACCGGGGAGCTGTTTTTT	CASTPTDVNTGELFF
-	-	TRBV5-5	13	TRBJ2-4	TGTGCCAGCAGCTTGGCTGGCAAAAACATTCAGTACTTC	CASSLAGKNIQYF
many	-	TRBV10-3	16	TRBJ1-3	TGTGCCATCAGTGAGTCCTCCTCGTTCTCTGGAAACACCATATATTTT	CAISESSSFSGNTIYF
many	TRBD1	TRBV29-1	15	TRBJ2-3	TGCAGCGTTGAAGAGAGGGACAGCCGCACAGATACGCAGTATTTT	CSVEERDSRTDTQYF
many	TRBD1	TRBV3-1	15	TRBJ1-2	TGTGCCAGCAGCCAAAGGGGACAGGGGGACTATGGCTACACCTTC	CASSQRGQGDYGYTF
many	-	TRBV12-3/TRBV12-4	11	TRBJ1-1	TGTGCCAGCACCCGGACCACGGAAGCTTTCTTT	CASTRTTEAFF
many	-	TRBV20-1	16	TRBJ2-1	TGCAGTGCCTCTTCTCTTACAGGGAGTACCTACAATGAGCAGTTCTTC	CSASSLTGSTYNEQFF
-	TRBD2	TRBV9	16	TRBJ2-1	TGTGCCAGCAGCCAACCACTAGCGGGGGGAGTCGATGAGCAGTTCTTC	CASSQPLAGGVDEQFF
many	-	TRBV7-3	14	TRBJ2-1	TGTGCCAGCAGCTTAACAGCGGGCTACAATGAGCAGTTCTTC	CASSLTAGYNEQFF
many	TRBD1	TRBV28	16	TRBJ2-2	TGTGCCAGCAGTTTCTGGGGACAGACGAACACCGGGGAGCTGTTTTTT	CASSFWGQTNTGELFF
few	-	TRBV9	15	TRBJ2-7	TGTGCCAGCAGTCCTCAGGGGGCGGGAGCCTACGAGCAGTACTTC	CASSPQGAGAYEQYF
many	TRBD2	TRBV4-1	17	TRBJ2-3	TGCGCCAGCAGCCAAGGACCAGCGGGAGGGCCCGCAGATACGCAGTATTTT	CASSQGPAGGPADTQYF
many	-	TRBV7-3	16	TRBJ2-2	TGTGCCAGCAGCTCAGTCCGGGACAAGAACACCGGGGAGCTGTTTTTT	CASSSVRDKNTGELFF
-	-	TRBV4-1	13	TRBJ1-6	TGCGCCAGCAGCCAAGAACCGGGTTCACCCCTCCACTTT	CASSQEPGSPLHF
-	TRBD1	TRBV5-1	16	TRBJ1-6	TGCGCCAGCACTGATGGGACAGGGGGCTACAATTCACCCCTCCACTTT	CASTDGTGGYNSPLHF
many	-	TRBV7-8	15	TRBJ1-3	TGTGCCAGCAGCCCTACGCGAAGCTCTGGAAACACCATATATTTT	CASSPTRSSGNTIYF
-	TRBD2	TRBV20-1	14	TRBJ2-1	TGCAGTGCTAGCTGGAGCGGGAGGGCTAATGAGCAGTTCTTC	CSASWSGRANEQFF
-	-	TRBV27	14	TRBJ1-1	TGTGCCACCAGTTTGCGCGGGGGTAACACTGAAGCTTTCTTT	CATSLRGGNTEAFF
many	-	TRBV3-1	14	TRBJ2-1	TGTGCCAGCAGCCCCTGGAGGGAGGTAAATGAGCAGTTCTTC	CASSPWREVNEQFF
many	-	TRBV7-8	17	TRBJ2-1	TGTGCCAGCAGCTTACCCCCCCGCAGGCAAGCCTACAATGAGCAGTTCTTC	CASSLPPRRQAYNEQFF
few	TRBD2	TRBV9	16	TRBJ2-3	TGTGCCAGCAGCTCCCCTAGCGGGATCGGAACAGATACGCAGTATTTT	CASSSPSGIGTDTQYF
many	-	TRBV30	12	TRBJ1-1	TGTGCCTGGAATAAAGGGGGGACTGAAGCTTTCTTT	CAWNKGGTEAFF
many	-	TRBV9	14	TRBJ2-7	TGTGCCAGCAGCGTAGCACAGAGCTCCTACGAGCAGTACTTC	CASSVAQSSYEQYF
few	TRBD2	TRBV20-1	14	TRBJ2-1	TGCAGTGCTATAACAAGCGGGAGTGTCCATGAGCAGTTCTTC	CSAITSGSVHEQFF
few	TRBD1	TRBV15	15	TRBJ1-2	TGTGCCACCAGCACCGGGACAGGGGGCTTCTATGGCTACACCTTC	CATSTGTGGFYGYTF
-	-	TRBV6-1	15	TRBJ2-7	TGTGCCAGCAGTGACCCCGGCGGTGTTTCTTGCGAGCAGTACTTC	CASSDPGGVSCEQYF
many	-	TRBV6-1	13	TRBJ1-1	TGTGCCAGCAGTGTGTCCGGAACAGGAGTAGCTTTCTTT	CASSVSGTGVAFF
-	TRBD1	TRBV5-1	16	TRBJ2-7	TGCGCCAGCAGTTACGAATGGACAGGGGGCCTCAACGAGCAGTACTTC	CASSYEWTGGLNEQYF
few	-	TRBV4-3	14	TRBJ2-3	TGCGCCAGCAGCCAACGGTCCCGGGGAGATACGCAGTATTTT	CASSQRSRGDTQYF
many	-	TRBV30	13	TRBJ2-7	TGTGCCTGGAGTGTACTATGGGGCTACGAGCAGTACTTC	CAWSVLWGYEQYF